This entry lists 20 T cell receptor beta chains sequenced from one sample in a study of T cells after somatic rescue of genetic block. Clones were sequenced by immunoSEQ multiplex PCR, and TCRdb holds only the in-frame ones, with some missing. Of tens of thousands of clones listed, 92% are singletons. Sample: peripheral blood mononuclear cells (PBMCs). The source is a man aged 40-49 years.

This clone occurred once. The chain joins TRBV27 to TRBJ2-7; TRBD1 aligns across 7 bases. The germline V gene encodes CDR1 MNHEY and CDR2 SMNVEV (reference sequence). The CDR3 consists of 12 residues. Trimming at V came to 5 bases and at J to 6 bases, leaving 4 bases not matched to a gene. DNA of the CDR3: TGTGCCAGCAGTCCACAGGGGCTCGAGCAGTACTTC. Its protein is CASSPQGLEQYF.

CDR3 sequence reads: CASSVSGYEQYF. Here the CDR3 DNA reads TGTGCCAGCAGCGTGTCCGGCTACGAGCAGTACTTC. The gene calls are TRBV9 and TRBJ2-7, with D hard to call. Germline CDR1 is SGDLS and CDR2 is YYNGEE. This CDR3 has 12 amino acids. The germline V and J ends were trimmed by 2 bases and 3 bases, with 6 bases remaining between them. Full variable domain (missing parts from reference TRBV9 and TRBJ2-7): DSGVTQTPKHLITATGQRVTLRCSPRSGDLSVYWYQQSLDQGLQFLIQYYNGEERAKGNILERFSAQQFPDLHSELNLSSLELGDSALYFCASSVSGYEQYFGPGTRLTVT.

This rearrangement joins TRBV4-2 to TRBJ1-4; D perhaps matches TRBD1 (6 bases). The germline V gene encodes CDR1 LGHNA and CDR2 YNFKEQ. The CDR3 has 17 amino acids. The V end was cut by 1 base, the J end by 3 bases, with 15 bases between. The CDR3 DNA follows: TGTGCCAGCAGCCAAGGTAACAGGGCTGAGGCTAATGAAAAACTGTTTTTT. Translating gives CASSQGNRAEANEKLFF.

For this clone: A read error may account for a junction end that differs from germline. CDR3 nucleotide sequence: TGTGCCAGCAAAAGGGACCGAGCTAACGAAAAACTGTTTTTT. As protein: CASKRDRANEKLFF. J is TRBJ1-4 and V is TRBV27, with D possibly being TRBD1 (5 bases). The CDR3 extends over 14 amino acids. Per germline, CDR1 MNHEY and CDR2 SMNVEV (reference sequence).

The V call is TRBV4-1, the J call TRBJ1-5; D is undetermined. Trimming removed 0 bases at V and 3 bases at J, with 9 bases between. The germline V gene has CDR1 MGHRA and CDR2 YSYEKL. The CDR3 runs 15 residues. As DNA, the CDR3 is TGCGCCAGCAGCCAAGATGCGGGTTCCAATCAGCCCCAGCATTTT. It codes for CASSQDAGSNQPQHF.

This clone was detected a few times. This chain uses TRBV6-1 with TRBJ2-3; 8 positions match TRBD2. The ends lost 6 bases at V and 4 bases at J; junction bases unmatched: 9. CDR1 is MNHNS, CDR2 SASEGT, per germline. This CDR3 region has 15 residues. The CDR3 DNA is TGTGCCAGCAGGGCCGGTGGTAGCGGGGCAGATACGCAGTATTTT. Protein product: CASRAGGSGADTQYF.

In its sample, this clone was seen a few times. CDR3 residues: CASSPRSNEQFF. The CDR3 DNA is TGCGCCAGCAGCCCTCGAAGTAATGAGCAGTTCTTC. The chain carries TRBV4-1 and TRBJ2-1; D ambiguous. The CDR3 has 12 amino acids. The germline CDR1 and CDR2 sequences are MGHRA and YSYEKL. V shed 4 bases and J shed 7 bases, with 8 bases lying between them.

This clone was counted only a few times. The rearrangement joins TRBV19 to TRBJ1-5; D remains unclear. The CDR3 totals 16 residues. Germline CDR1 is LNHDA and CDR2 is SQIVND (reference sequence). V gave up 5 bases and J gave up 0 bases, with 14 bases separating them. CDR3 region: CASSQRSRASNQPQHF. CDR3 bases: TGTGCCAGTAGTCAGAGATCACGGGCTAGCAATCAGCCCCAGCATTTT.

The rearrangement uses TRBV19 and TRBJ2-7; 7 bases map to TRBD1. CDR3 size: 13 residues. Germline V gives CDR1 LNHDA, CDR2 SQIVND (reference sequence). V dropped 6 bases and J dropped 2; count of bases not matched to a gene: 4. The CDR3 DNA reads TGTGCCAGTAGCGGGGACAGTGCCTACGAGCAGTACTTC. Encoded protein: CASSGDSAYEQYF.

The chain carries TRBV11-2 and TRBJ2-2; D call uncertain. V lost 3 bases and J lost 2, with 10 bases in between. Germline V gives CDR1 SGHAT, CDR2 FQNNGV. CDR3 length: 15 residues. The CDR3 spells CASSLWQYNTGELFF. The CDR3 DNA reads TGTGCCAGCAGCTTGTGGCAGTATAACACCGGGGAGCTGTTTTTT. Together with reference TRBV11-2 and TRBJ2-2, the CDR3 gives the full variable domain: EAGVAQSPRYKIIEKRQSVAFWCNPISGHATLYWYQQILGQGPKLLIQFQNNGVVDDSQLPKDRFSAERLKGVDSTLKIQPAKLEDSAVYLCASSLWQYNTGELFFGEGSRLTVL.

The chain employs TRBV9 and TRBJ1-2; tentative D call: TRBD1 (5 bases). There are 15 residues in the CDR3. V lost 3 bases, J lost 3 bases, and 15 bases lay in between. Germline V CDR1 and CDR2: SGDLS, YYNGEE. The CDR3 loop is CASSAAGGKDYGYTF. For the CDR3, the DNA is TGTGCCAGCAGCGCCGCGGGGGGGAAAGACTATGGCTACACCTTC.

The chain links TRBV10-1 to TRBJ1-2; perhaps TRBD1 as D (5 bases). V lost 6 bases and J 3 bases, leaving 32 bases between the germline ends. Germline V gene data show CDR1 as WNHNN and CDR2 as SYGVQD (reference sequence). The CDR3 sequence is 20 residues long. Here the CDR3 reads CASRMKWGKRGRDGDYGYTF. CDR3 nucleotide sequence: TGCGCCAGCAGGATGAAGTGGGGGAAGAGAGGGAGAGATGGTGACTATGGCTACACCTTC.

This clone has a single count. The gene calls are TRBV27 and TRBJ1-2; weak D call: TRBD1 (6 bases). V dropped 6 bases and J dropped 4 bases, with 15 bases sitting between them. The germline CDR1 and CDR2 sequences are MNHEY and SMNVEV (reference sequence). The CDR3 loop spans 14 amino acids. CDR3 region: CASSLGGGIYGYTF. CDR3 coding DNA: TGTGCCAGCAGCTTAGGAGGGGGGATCTATGGCTACACCTTC.

The V call is TRBV29-1, the J call TRBJ1-2; D is unresolved. The germline gives CDR1 SQVTM, CDR2 ANQGSEA. The CDR3 totals 11 residues. The CDR3 loop is CSESRPDGYTF. CDR3 sequence (DNA): TGCAGTGAATCCCGGCCTGATGGCTACACCTTC. Complete variable domain (other parts from reference TRBV29-1 and TRBJ1-2): SAVISQKPSRDICQRGTSLTIQCQVDSQVTMMFWYRQQPGQSLTLIATANQGSEATYESGFVIDKFPISRPNLTFSTLTVSNMSPEDSSIYLCSESRPDGYTFGSGTRLTVV.

The CDR3 spells CASSEQTRVGGYTF. DNA for the CDR3: TGTGCCAGCAGTGAACAGACAAGGGTTGGTGGCTACACCTTC. The chain uses TRBV2 and TRBJ1-2; D is ambiguous. This CDR3 is 14 amino acids long. Trimming removed 2 bases from V and 7 bases from J, with 14 bases in between. Germline assignment: CDR1 SNHLY and CDR2 FYNNEI. Supplemented by reference TRBV2 and TRBJ1-2, the full variable domain reads EPEVTQTPSHQVTQMGQEVILRCVPISNHLYFYWYRQILGQKVEFLVSFYNNEISEKSEIFDDQFSVERPDGSNFTLKIRSTKLEDSAMYFCASSEQTRVGGYTFGSGTRLTVV.

This chain links TRBV28 with TRBJ2-7, with D unresolved. There are 15 residues in the CDR3. The V and J ends lost 3 bases and 0 bases respectively, with 12 bases between them. CDR1 and CDR2 (germline): MDHEN, SYDVKM. This chain's CDR3 is CASSLVGSSSYEQYF. In DNA form, the CDR3 reads TGTGCCAGCAGTTTGGTGGGATCAAGCTCCTACGAGCAGTACTTC.

This chain connects TRBV27 to TRBJ2-2; TRBD2 aligns across 13 bases. The CDR3 has 17 residues. CDR1 and CDR2 from the germline V gene are MNHEY and SMNVEV (reference sequence). V lost 7 bases, J lost 4 bases, and 9 bases stayed unmatched. DNA of the CDR3: TGTGCCAGCACCTTCTCGGGACTAGCGGGACCCACCGGGGAGCTGTTTTTT. Residues: CASTFSGLAGPTGELFF.

In its sample, this clone was seen once. The chain joins TRBV6-1 to TRBJ1-1; weak D call: TRBD1 (5 bases). Trimming removed 10 bases at V and 0 bases at J, with 15 bases between. CDR3 length: 14 residues. The germline CDR1 and CDR2 sequences are MNHNS and SASEGT. This CDR3 is CATKRARVNTEAFF. CDR3 bases: TGTGCCACAAAGAGGGCCAGGGTGAACACTGAAGCTTTCTTT.

The rearrangement uses TRBV2 and TRBJ1-5; perhaps TRBD1 as D (6 bases). V was pared by 2 bases and J by 4 bases, with 15 bases between. CDR1 and CDR2 (germline): SNHLY, FYNNEI. This CDR3 spans 16 amino acids. CDR3 nucleotides: TGTGCCAGCAGTGAAAGGGTCGGGACACCTAATCAGCCCCAGCATTTT. It is translated as CASSERVGTPNQPQHF.

This rearrangement joins TRBV7-2 to TRBJ2-1, with D perhaps matching TRBD1 (5 bases). This CDR3 is built from 13 residues. Trimming shortened V by 5 bases and J by 7 bases, and 12 bases separated the two germline ends. Germline CDR1 is SGHTA and CDR2 is FQGNSA. CDR3 amino acids: CASSTHPGNEQFF. The CDR3 DNA sequence: TGTGCCAGCAGCACCCACCCAGGGAATGAGCAGTTCTTC.